A selection of T cell receptor beta chains follows, all from one sample in a study of blood T cell repertoires in COVID-19. Measured with immunoSEQ multiplex PCR; TCRdb has only the in-frame clones, and not every one. The sample has 54,000 or so clones; around 83% are singletons. Specimen: peripheral blood. These receptors were taken from an older woman with acute or convalescent COVID-19. Each CDR3 is given with its conserved first and last residue. The D gene is left open where the match is weak. The size of a clone is reported for some rows only, either as once, few or many, or as a class for expanded clones.

D	V	J	size	CDR3	DNA
TRBD1	TRBV5-1	TRBJ2-5	NA	CASSSGQEETQYF	TGCGCCAGCAGTTCCGGACAGGAAGAGACCCAGTACTTC
NA	TRBV2	TRBJ1-4	NA	CASKTAVGEKLFF	TGTGCCAGCAAGACAGCCGTTGGTGAAAAACTGTTTTTT
TRBD2	TRBV19	TRBJ2-7	NA	CASSMLAGGPYEQYF	TGTGCCAGTAGTATGCTAGCGGGAGGTCCCTACGAGCAGTACTTC
TRBD2	TRBV5-4	TRBJ2-7	NA	CASSPGPGGHLEQYF	TGTGCCAGCAGCCCGGGTCCGGGAGGGCATCTCGAGCAGTACTTC
NA	TRBV18	TRBJ1-1	NA	CASSFDKNTEAFF	TGTGCCAGCTCATTTGACAAGAACACTGAAGCTTTCTTT
NA	TRBV7-2	TRBJ2-3	NA	CASSLVEGRTDTQYF	TGTGCCAGCAGCTTAGTCGAGGGCCGCACAGATACGCAGTATTTT
NA	TRBV3-1/TRBV3-2	TRBJ1-6	NA	CASSQASHSPLHF	TGTGCCAGCAGCCAAGCTTCCCATTCACCCCTCCACTTT
NA	TRBV6-5	TRBJ1-1	once	CASKIQGGGTEAFF	TGTGCCAGCAAGATACAGGGCGGGGGCACTGAAGCTTTCTTT
TRBD2	TRBV3-1/TRBV3-2	TRBJ2-1	NA	CASSPRVLGLAGGNEQFF	TGTGCCAGCAGCCCCCGTGTGTTGGGACTAGCCGGGGGCAATGAGCAGTTCTTC
NA	TRBV30	TRBJ1-5	NA	CAWSVRENQPQHF	TGTGCCTGGAGTGTGAGAGAGAATCAGCCCCAGCATTTT
TRBD1	TRBV7-9	TRBJ2-5	few	CASSLGTGWGQETQYF	TGTGCCAGCAGCTTAGGGACAGGGTGGGGACAAGAGACCCAGTACTTC
NA	TRBV10-1	TRBJ2-1	few	CASSESISSSYNEQFF	TGCGCCAGCAGTGAGTCGATCTCTAGCTCCTACAATGAGCAGTTCTTC
NA	TRBV3-1/TRBV3-2	TRBJ1-2	NA	CASSQTGLGGYTF	TGTGCCAGCAGCCAAACAGGGTTGGGTGGCTACACCTTC
NA	TRBV5-1	TRBJ1-2	few	CASSLDPQRYYGYTF	TGCGCCAGCAGCTTGGACCCACAGAGATACTATGGCTACACCTTC
TRBD1	TRBV29-1	TRBJ1-5	NA	CSVGTGWDQPQHF	TGCAGCGTTGGGACAGGGTGGGATCAGCCCCAGCATTTT
NA	TRBV18	TRBJ1-1	NA	CASSREQVTTEAFF	TGTGCCAGCTCACGGGAACAGGTCACCACTGAAGCTTTCTTT
NA	TRBV30	TRBJ2-6	NA	CAWNRAVLSGANVLTF	TGTGCCTGGAACAGGGCCGTTCTCTCTGGGGCCAACGTCCTGACTTTC
NA	TRBV4-2	TRBJ1-5	NA	CASSQGGSMSNQPQHF	TGTGCCAGCAGCCAAGGCGGCAGCATGAGCAATCAGCCCCAGCATTTT
NA	TRBV6-5	TRBJ1-2	NA	CASSTTGPTYGYTF	TGTGCCAGCAGTACGACAGGACCAACCTATGGCTACACCTTC
TRBD1	TRBV7-6	TRBJ1-6	NA	CASSLGTGTNSPLHF	TGTGCCAGCAGCTTGGGGACAGGTACAAATTCACCCCTCCACTTT
TRBD1	TRBV6-5	TRBJ1-6	NA	CASRGGQVNSPLHF	TGTGCCAGCAGAGGGGGACAGGTTAATTCACCCCTCCACTTT
TRBD1	TRBV10-3	TRBJ1-1	NA	CAISAGGMRTEAFF	TGTGCCATCAGTGCAGGGGGGATGCGGACTGAAGCTTTCTTT
TRBD2	TRBV6-2/TRBV6-3	TRBJ2-1	NA	CASSRLLLNAGGEQFF	TGTGCCAGCAGTCGCCTACTCCTAAACGCGGGGGGTGAGCAGTTCTTC
NA	TRBV2	TRBJ1-1	NA	CASSRTEYTEAFF	TGTGCCAGCAGTCGGACAGAGTACACTGAAGCTTTCTTT
TRBD1	TRBV28	TRBJ1-5	few	CASRGGQSNQPQHF	TGTGCCAGCAGGGGGGGACAGAGCAATCAGCCCCAGCATTTT
NA	TRBV6-5	TRBJ1-3	once	CASSYSHSSGNTIYF	TGTGCCAGCAGTTACTCGCATAGCTCTGGAAACACCATATATTTT
TRBD2	TRBV10-2	TRBJ2-3	NA	CASSVFPSGLYDTQYF	TGCGCCAGCAGTGTGTTCCCTAGCGGGCTCTACGATACGCAGTATTTT
TRBD2	TRBV19	TRBJ2-7	NA	CASSIGGGYEQYF	TGTGCCAGTAGTATTGGGGGGGGCTACGAGCAGTACTTC
NA	TRBV19	TRBJ1-1	few	CASNALGRNTEAFF	TGTGCCAGCAACGCATTGGGCAGGAACACTGAAGCTTTCTTT
NA	TRBV12-3/TRBV12-4	TRBJ1-1	few	CASSLNQNTEAFF	TGTGCCAGCAGTCTAAACCAGAACACTGAAGCTTTCTTT
TRBD1	TRBV19	TRBJ1-1	NA	CASSAPDRVGTEAFF	TGTGCCAGTAGTGCGCCCGACAGGGTCGGCACTGAAGCTTTCTTT
NA	TRBV2	TRBJ1-2	NA	CASSPDYGYTF	TGTGCCAGCAGCCCGGACTATGGCTACACCTTC
NA	TRBV4-1	TRBJ1-1	few	CASRHLFGRGETEAFF	TGCGCCAGCAGACACCTCTTCGGGAGGGGCGAGACTGAAGCTTTCTTT
TRBD2	TRBV5-4	TRBJ2-5	NA	CASSFKASGRETQYF	TGTGCCAGCAGCTTTAAGGCTAGCGGCCGTGAGACCCAGTACTTC
TRBD1	TRBV5-6	TRBJ2-4	NA	CASSLPGTGRDIQYF	TGTGCCAGCAGCTTACCCGGGACAGGGAGAGACATTCAGTACTTC
NA	TRBV5-6	TRBJ2-7	NA	CASSWKGVYEQYF	TGTGCCAGCAGCTGGAAAGGGGTGTACGAGCAGTACTTC
NA	TRBV30	TRBJ1-3	NA	CAWSSGQFSGNTIYF	TGTGCCTGGAGTTCCGGACAGTTCTCTGGAAACACCATATATTTT
NA	TRBV6-5	TRBJ1-4	NA	CASSYSSRGYEKLFF	TGTGCCAGCAGTTACTCCTCCAGGGGATATGAAAAACTGTTTTTT
NA	TRBV7-9	TRBJ2-1	NA	CASSFLYGNHNEQFF	TGTGCCAGCAGCTTTCTTTACGGGAACCATAATGAGCAGTTCTTC
NA	TRBV10-3	TRBJ2-6	NA	CAISSQAGANVLTF	TGTGCCATCAGTTCTCAGGCTGGGGCCAACGTCCTGACTTTC
TRBD1	TRBV7-8	TRBJ2-7	NA	CASSSLRDRGNYEQYF	TGTGCCAGCAGCTCGCTCCGGGACAGGGGTAACTACGAGCAGTACTTC
TRBD1	TRBV5-1	TRBJ1-1	NA	CASSSGQVEAFF	TGCGCCAGCAGCTCAGGACAGGTTGAAGCTTTCTTT
TRBD1	TRBV2	TRBJ1-4	NA	CASRWGTANEKLFF	TGTGCCAGCAGATGGGGGACAGCAAATGAAAAACTGTTTTTT
TRBD1	TRBV5-1	TRBJ2-2	NA	CASRTGGIAGELFF	TGCGCCAGTAGGACAGGGGGCATCGCCGGGGAGCTGTTTTTT
NA	TRBV18	TRBJ1-2	once	CASSPATGGNYGYTF	TGTGCCAGCTCACCCGCGACAGGAGGAAACTATGGCTACACCTTC
TRBD1	TRBV4-2	TRBJ1-3	NA	CASSPGQGINTIYF	TGTGCCAGCAGCCCCGGACAGGGCATAAACACCATATATTTT
TRBD1	TRBV6-6	TRBJ1-6	NA	CASVRTGNSPLHF	TGTGCCAGCGTCAGGACAGGGAATTCACCCCTCCACTTT
NA	TRBV3-1/TRBV3-2	TRBJ2-2	NA	CASSATGSHTGELFF	TGTGCCAGCAGCGCTACAGGGTCCCACACCGGGGAGCTGTTTTTT
NA	TRBV5-1	TRBJ1-1	NA	CASSSDGQLNTEAFF	TGCGCCAGCAGCTCGGACGGACAGTTGAACACTGAAGCTTTCTTT
NA	TRBV2	TRBJ1-1	NA	CASSDWTKGTEAFF	TGTGCCAGCAGTGATTGGACAAAGGGGACTGAAGCTTTCTTT
TRBD1	TRBV7-2	TRBJ1-6	few	CASSLGTGGYSPLHF	TGTGCCAGCAGCTTAGGGACAGGGGGTTACTCACCCCTCCACTTT
NA	TRBV5-4	TRBJ2-1	NA	CASSSGTPSTYNEQFF	TGTGCCAGCAGCTCCGGGACTCCGTCAACCTACAATGAGCAGTTCTTC